These T cell receptor beta chains were read from a single sample in a study of cytomegalovirus exposure and HLA in healthy donors. Measured with immunoSEQ multiplex PCR; TCRdb has only the in-frame clones, and not every one. The repertoire holds 200,000 to 250,000 clones, with around 80% as singletons. Sample: PBMCs. Receptor source: a woman in her sixties in good health and CMV-seropositive. Each CDR3 is given with its conserved first and last residue. D genes are given only for firm matches. Clone size, where shown, is once, few, many, or a class for clones that have expanded.

j_call cdr3_length clone_size d_call v_call cdr3_aa cdr3_nt
TRBJ2-3 13 - - TRBV7-3 CASSSFQGGTQYF TGTGCCAGCAGCTCTTTTCAGGGGGGTACGCAGTATTTT
TRBJ2-3 14 - - TRBV5-1 CASSLPDTTDTQYF TGCGCCAGCAGCTTGCCGGACACCACAGATACGCAGTATTTT
TRBJ2-3 12 - - TRBV30 CAWTMPADTQYF TGTGCCTGGACCATGCCCGCGGATACGCAGTATTTT
TRBJ2-5 14 - - TRBV2 CASSGLVGQETQYF TGTGCCAGCAGTGGACTAGTTGGCCAAGAGACCCAGTACTTC
TRBJ1-2 13 few - TRBV30 CAWSAGSGYGYTF TGTGCCTGGAGCGCGGGGTCGGGTTATGGCTACACCTTC
TRBJ2-2 14 - - TRBV7-3 CASGSGANTGELFF TGTGCCAGCGGGTCCGGGGCGAACACCGGGGAGCTGTTTTTT
TRBJ2-1 15 - TRBD2 TRBV7-2 CASSLASGAPNEQFF TGTGCCAGCAGCTTGGCTAGCGGGGCCCCCAATGAGCAGTTCTTC
TRBJ2-3 12 few - TRBV9 CASSVEAYTQYF TGTGCCAGCAGCGTAGAAGCCTATACGCAGTATTTT
TRBJ1-5 14 - - TRBV19 CASTKVGAGQPQHF TGTGCCAGTACTAAGGTGGGGGCGGGTCAGCCCCAGCATTTT
TRBJ1-4 15 - - TRBV5-1 CASSLRGVTNEKLFF TGCGCCAGCAGCTTGCGGGGTGTAACTAATGAAAAACTGTTTTTT
TRBJ1-2 11 - TRBD1 TRBV10-3 CARQGRYGYTF TGTGCCAGACAGGGTCGGTATGGCTACACCTTC
TRBJ2-7 13 once TRBD1 TRBV27 CASSRGQLYEQYF TGTGCCAGCAGCCGGGGACAGCTCTACGAGCAGTACTTC
TRBJ1-2 12 - - TRBV19 CASSIRYGGYTF TGTGCCAGTAGTATACGGTACGGTGGCTACACCTTC
TRBJ1-2 15 - TRBD1 TRBV2 CASNRGGTGDYGYTF TGTGCCAGCAACCGAGGCGGGACAGGTGATTATGGCTACACCTTC
TRBJ2-7 18 once - TRBV5-1 CASSTYPGAGALLDEQYF TGCGCCAGCAGCACCTACCCTGGGGCAGGGGCCCTTCTTGACGAGCAGTACTTC
TRBJ1-5 13 - TRBD1 TRBV6-5 CASSYDRAQPQHF TGTGCCAGCAGTTACGACAGGGCTCAGCCCCAGCATTTT
TRBJ2-7 16 - - TRBV23-1 CASSLETETNFYEQYF TGCGCCAGCAGTCTCGAAACCGAGACTAACTTCTACGAGCAGTACTTC
TRBJ1-2 14 - TRBD1 TRBV5-1 CASSLQRQGGGYTF TGCGCCAGCAGCTTGCAACGACAGGGGGGTGGCTACACCTTC
TRBJ2-7 15 - - TRBV5-6 CASSKLGGPSYEQYF TGTGCCAGCAGCAAACTCGGGGGGCCCTCCTACGAGCAGTACTTC
TRBJ2-1 14 - - TRBV5-1 CASSLGSGLNEQFF TGCGCCAGCAGCTTGGGTAGCGGACTCAATGAGCAGTTCTTC
TRBJ1-1 15 - - TRBV28 CASSLGGLSNTEAFF TGTGCCAGCAGTTTAGGGGGACTGTCGAACACTGAAGCTTTCTTT
TRBJ2-1 16 - - TRBV6-1 CASSENYRVSYNEQFF TGTGCCAGCAGTGAGAATTACAGGGTCTCCTACAATGAGCAGTTCTTC
TRBJ1-2 16 - - TRBV9 CASSVGLVQGQYGYTF TGTGCCAGCAGCGTAGGGCTTGTGCAGGGCCAATATGGCTACACCTTC
TRBJ2-5 15 - TRBD1 TRBV9 CASSVQGAPRETQYF TGTGCCAGCAGCGTACAGGGGGCGCCCCGTGAGACCCAGTACTTC
TRBJ2-3 13 - - TRBV29-1 CSGSSVTSDTQYF TGCAGCGGTTCTAGCGTAACCTCAGATACGCAGTATTTT
TRBJ1-1 15 - TRBD1 TRBV27 CASRAPGQGYAEAFF TGTGCCAGCAGGGCCCCCGGACAGGGTTACGCAGAAGCTTTCTTT
TRBJ1-1 15 - TRBD1 TRBV6-1 CASSHRTGPNTEAFF TGTGCCAGCAGTCATCGGACAGGGCCGAACACTGAAGCTTTCTTT
TRBJ1-4 13 - TRBD1 TRBV29-1 CSVEEGTGKKLFF TGCAGCGTTGAAGAGGGGACAGGGAAAAAACTGTTTTTT
TRBJ2-7 16 - TRBD2 TRBV6-1 CASSEIRSGRGHEQYF TGTGCCAGCAGTGAAATCAGGAGCGGGAGAGGCCACGAGCAGTACTTC
TRBJ2-1 16 - TRBD2 TRBV7-9 CASSLDLAGSLHEQFF TGTGCCAGCAGCTTAGACTTAGCGGGATCTCTCCATGAGCAGTTCTTC
TRBJ2-3 16 - - TRBV18 CASSPPDRPGTDTQYF TGTGCCAGCTCACCACCGGACAGACCGGGCACAGATACGCAGTATTTT
TRBJ2-2 13 - - TRBV14 CASSPGNTGELFF TGTGCCAGCAGCCCAGGGAACACCGGGGAGCTGTTTTTT
TRBJ1-4 15 - - TRBV11-2 CASSLIRQTNEKLFF TGTGCCAGCAGCTTAATTAGACAAACTAATGAAAAACTGTTTTTT
TRBJ1-2 13 - - TRBV6-6 CASSLDTNYGYTF TGTGCCAGCAGCCTGGACACTAACTATGGCTACACCTTC
TRBJ2-1 16 - - TRBV5-1 CASSLAVTSSYNEQFF TGCGCCAGCAGCTTGGCCGTGACTAGCTCCTACAATGAGCAGTTCTTC
TRBJ2-1 13 - - TRBV9 CASSDRSDNEQFF TGTGCCAGCAGCGATCGGTCGGACAATGAGCAGTTCTTC
TRBJ1-4 11 - - TRBV2 CASGENEKLFF TGTGCCAGCGGGGAGAATGAAAAACTGTTTTTT
TRBJ2-2 15 - TRBD2 TRBV11-2 CASSLISGVTGELFF TGTGCCAGCAGCTTGATTAGCGGGGTCACCGGGGAGCTGTTTTTT
TRBJ1-3 11 - - TRBV30 CAWSDQDTIYF TGTGCCTGGAGTGATCAGGACACCATATATTTT
TRBJ2-7 14 - - TRBV6-6 CASSRQAISYEQYF TGTGCCAGCAGTCGACAGGCAATTTCCTACGAGCAGTACTTC
TRBJ2-2 13 - - TRBV5-1 CASSLDSGGELFF TGCGCCAGCAGCTTGGACAGCGGCGGGGAGCTGTTTTTT
TRBJ2-1 11 - - TRBV20-1 CSAGDRNEQFF TGCAGTGCTGGAGACAGGAATGAGCAGTTCTTC
TRBJ2-3 15 - - TRBV18 CASSPPGQGRDTQYF TGTGCCAGCTCACCACCGGGGCAGGGGAGAGATACGCAGTATTTT
TRBJ1-2 15 - TRBD1 TRBV6-5 CASSYSLDRVYGYTF TGTGCCAGCAGTTACAGCCTGGACAGGGTCTATGGCTACACCTTC
TRBJ2-2 15 - TRBD2 TRBV5-1 CASSGTSGNTGELFF TGCGCCAGCTCCGGGACTAGCGGTAACACCGGGGAGCTGTTTTTT
TRBJ2-2 14 - - TRBV29-1 CSVLKTALTGELFF TGCAGCGTCCTGAAGACAGCCCTCACCGGGGAGCTGTTTTTT
TRBJ1-2 16 few - TRBV5-4 CASRDARGGQNYGYTF TGTGCCAGCAGGGATGCCCGGGGAGGGCAGAACTATGGCTACACCTTC
TRBJ1-1 13 - - TRBV19 CASSADRNTEAFF TGTGCCAGTAGTGCCGACAGGAACACTGAAGCTTTCTTT
TRBJ2-7 16 few TRBD1 TRBV4-2 CASSRSGTGISYEQYF TGTGCCAGCAGCCGGTCCGGGACAGGCATCTCCTACGAGCAGTACTTC
TRBJ2-2 15 once - TRBV30 CAWRERGLPTGELFF TGTGCCTGGAGGGAAAGAGGACTCCCCACCGGGGAGCTGTTTTTT
TRBJ2-5 13 once - TRBV29-1 CSVDRGDSETQYF TGCAGCGTTGATCGCGGAGACTCAGAGACCCAGTACTTC
TRBJ2-3 17 - TRBD2 TRBV14 CASSHHRASGGTDTQYF TGTGCCAGCAGCCACCACCGAGCTAGCGGGGGCACAGATACGCAGTATTTT